These T cell receptor beta chains were read from a single sample in a study of cytomegalovirus exposure and HLA in healthy donors. This table comes from immunoSEQ multiplex PCR, and its TCRdb copy is limited to in-frame clones, with some not included. The sample records over 60,000 clones, over 95% being singletons. Sequenced sample: PBMCs. All receptors derive from a man aged 18 to 29 in good health and CMV-seronegative. Each CDR3 is given with its conserved first and last residue. The D gene is left open where the match is weak. Clone size appears in some rows only: once, few, many, or a class for an expanded clone.

V	J	D	size	DNA	CDR3
TRBV4-1	TRBJ2-7	TRBD1	.	TGCGCCAGCAGCCCCGATTCAGGGGGCGCGGTCCGCGAGCAGTACTTC	CASSPDSGGAVREQYF
TRBV7-6	TRBJ1-1	.	.	TGTGCCAGCAGCTCGTCGGACAGGAACACTGAAGCTTTCTTT	CASSSSDRNTEAFF
TRBV6-6	TRBJ2-6	.	.	TGTGCCAGCAGTTACTCAGGGGATGGGGCCAACGTCCTGACTTTC	CASSYSGDGANVLTF
TRBV10-2	TRBJ1-4	.	.	TGCGCCAGCAGTGACGAACAGGGCACTAATGAAAAACTGTTTTTT	CASSDEQGTNEKLFF
TRBV28	TRBJ1-2	.	.	TGTGCCACCAAACCGGACAGCCCTTACTATGGCTACACCTTC	CATKPDSPYYGYTF
TRBV19	TRBJ2-3	TRBD1	.	TGTGCCAGTAGTAGGGGACAGCATAACACAGATACGCAGTATTTT	CASSRGQHNTDTQYF
TRBV5-1	TRBJ1-1	.	once	TGCGCCAGCAACCCCGGACAGCTGGGGACTGAAGCTTTCTTT	CASNPGQLGTEAFF
TRBV6-1	TRBJ1-2	TRBD1	.	TGTGCCAGCAGTTCGGACAGGGAAGGGGTAGAGTCCGCCTTC	CASSSDREGVESAF
TRBV27	TRBJ2-2	.	.	TGTGCCAGCAGTCTTTATCAGGGTGGCGGGGAGCTGTTTTTT	CASSLYQGGGELFF
TRBV5-4	TRBJ2-3	.	.	TGTGCCAGCAGCCTGGAGGGGGGGTCAAGTTATACGCAGTATTTT	CASSLEGGSSYTQYF
TRBV30	TRBJ1-2	TRBD1	once	TGTGCCTGGAGTGTGAAACAGGGGGCTAACTATGGCTACACCTTC	CAWSVKQGANYGYTF
TRBV11-2	TRBJ2-1	TRBD2	few	TGTGCCAGCAGCCCCCTGGGTAGCGGGGGTTACAATGAGCAGTTCTTC	CASSPLGSGGYNEQFF
TRBV27	TRBJ2-1	.	.	TGTGCCAGCAGTCAGTTCGGGGACTACAATGAGCAGTTCTTC	CASSQFGDYNEQFF
TRBV20-1	TRBJ2-1	TRBD1	.	TGCAGGGGACAGGGACTGGATGAGCAGTTCTTC	CRGQGLDEQFF
TRBV30	TRBJ1-1	.	.	TGTGCCTGGAGTAAGACAGGGAACACTGAAGCTTTCTTT	CAWSKTGNTEAFF
TRBV9	TRBJ2-7	TRBD1	.	TGTGCCAGCAGCGTAGGACAGGGAAGTGTCTACGAGCAGTACTTC	CASSVGQGSVYEQYF
TRBV5-1	TRBJ1-6	.	.	TGCGCCAGCAGCTTGACGGGGGAGAATTCACCCCTCCACTTT	CASSLTGENSPLHF
TRBV19	TRBJ1-5	TRBD1	.	TGTGCCAGTAGTAGCGGGACAGGCGATAGCAATCAGCCCCAGCATTTT	CASSSGTGDSNQPQHF
TRBV10-3	TRBJ1-5	.	.	TGTGCCATCAGTGACTGGGGACAAGATAGCAATCAGCCCCAGCATTTT	CAISDWGQDSNQPQHF
TRBV30	TRBJ1-5	TRBD1	.	TGTGCCTGGACGGGACAGGGCAATCAGCCCCAGCATTTT	CAWTGQGNQPQHF
TRBV2	TRBJ1-5	.	.	TGTGCCAGCAGGTACAGGGTAAATCAGCCCCAGCATTTT	CASRYRVNQPQHF
TRBV4-1	TRBJ1-2	.	.	TGCGCCAGCAGCCGAGCACCAGGGTATGGCTACACCTTC	CASSRAPGYGYTF
TRBV6-1	TRBJ1-2	TRBD1	.	TGTGCCAGCAGTGAAGGGACAGGGAAGGATGGCTACACCTTC	CASSEGTGKDGYTF
TRBV25-1	TRBJ1-1	TRBD1	.	TGTGCCAGCAGTGATCCCGACAGGGGGACTGAAGCTTTCTTT	CASSDPDRGTEAFF